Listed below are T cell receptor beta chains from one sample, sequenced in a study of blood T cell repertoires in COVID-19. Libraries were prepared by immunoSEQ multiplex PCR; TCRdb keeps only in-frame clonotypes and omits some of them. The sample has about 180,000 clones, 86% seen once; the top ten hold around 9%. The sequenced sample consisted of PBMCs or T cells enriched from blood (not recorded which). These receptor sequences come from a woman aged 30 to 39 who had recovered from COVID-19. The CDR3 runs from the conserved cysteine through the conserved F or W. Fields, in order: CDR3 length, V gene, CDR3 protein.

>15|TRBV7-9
CASSAPGQQNSPLHF
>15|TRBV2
CASSVGRPTKNTIYF
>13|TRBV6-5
CASRQTGNNGYTF
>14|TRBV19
CASSPAGSAYEQYF
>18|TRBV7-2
CASSLEAIFYLGAYGYTF
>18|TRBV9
CASSDAWDRGTNTGELFF
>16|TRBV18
CASSPAGGSMNTEAFF
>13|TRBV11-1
CASSTVLNQPQHF
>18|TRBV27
CASSLSVSGAGNTGELFF
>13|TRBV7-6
CASSHGSAGEQYF
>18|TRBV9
CASSRVGEGGDVNQPQHF
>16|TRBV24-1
CATSDLRTSGTYEQYF
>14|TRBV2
CASSERTGTETQYF
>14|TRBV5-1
CASSSLAGVGEQYF
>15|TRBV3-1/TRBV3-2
CASSPGPSFNEKLFF
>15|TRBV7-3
CASSLAGGRADTQYF
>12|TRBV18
CASSPDGGPQYF
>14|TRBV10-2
CASSESPSSYGYTF
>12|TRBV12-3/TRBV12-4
CASSYDMDGYTF
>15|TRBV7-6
CASSPRQGMNTEAFF
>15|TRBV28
CASSPTGVTGNTIYF
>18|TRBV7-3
CASSSHRTGLAGGNEQFF
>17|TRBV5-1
CASSFPQKTGDTGELFF
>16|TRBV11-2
CASSLDLGAPVNEQFF
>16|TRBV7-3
CASSFATSGGYNEQFF
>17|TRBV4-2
CASSQGDLAGGSYEQYF
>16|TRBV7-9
CASSLEGRGLGAEAFF
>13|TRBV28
CASSGQGRYGYTF
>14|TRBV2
CASSVSGTTYEQYF
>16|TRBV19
CASSTIAGGLNNEQFF
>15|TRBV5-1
CASSPVTGGSYEQYF
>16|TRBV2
CASRGTGSYSNQPQHF
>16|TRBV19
CASSPQGLALNYEQYF
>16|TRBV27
CASRRRTSGFTYEQYF
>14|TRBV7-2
CASSASGAGYEQYF
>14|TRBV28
CASSSLDLPYEQYF
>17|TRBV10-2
CASSEFPSSGGGETQYF
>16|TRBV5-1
CASSHNLAGGPNEQYF
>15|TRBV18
CASSLRAGPTDTQYF
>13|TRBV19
CASSSPPGYEQYF
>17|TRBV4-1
CASSHRGGLADTDTQYF
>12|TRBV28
CASSRLRNTQYF
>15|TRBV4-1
CASSQGLAVEETQYF
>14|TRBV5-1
CASSSGLRTDTQYF
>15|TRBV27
CAQGGQTSRYNEQFF
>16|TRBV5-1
CASSPLQGPVDYGYTF
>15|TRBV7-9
CASSLGGLVQETQYF
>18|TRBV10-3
CAISELGSGSGSYNEQFF
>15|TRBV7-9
CASSLVFMPGGGYTF
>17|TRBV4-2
CASSQRLAGGGYNEQFF
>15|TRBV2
CASLWGGRARDTQYF
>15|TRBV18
CASSEGLAYYNEQFF